This T cell receptor beta chain was identified during a study of blood T cell repertoires in COVID-19 (dated by TCRdb to about 2020). Concerning the study at large: The collaborator samples originated in the United States, Italy and Spain and spanned the acute and convalescent phases of COVID-19. The prospective study material was composed of cDNA or gDNA derived from T cells, B-cell-depleted T cells, or PBMCs. Deeply sampled blood TCRbeta repertoires from subjects exposed to, actively infected with, or recovered from COVID-19 were included in the dataset. The repertoires were released in a freely available public database intended as a resource for research on the immune response to SARS-CoV-2. Samples were obtained from the ongoing ImmuneRACE study (first 160 participants) and from 1,254 subjects provided by 6 global collaborators. Sample metadata almost always included a de-identified subject ID, COVID-19 status, age in years and sex. Where HLA class I and class II types were available, the types were taken from metadata supplied by the sample provider, not from assay-based typing.

General findings and caveats noted by the study authors: Clinical and demographic metadata were provided uncurated, with the amount varying by source and participant.

TCRbeta CDR3 regions were amplified from genomic DNA by means of the immunoSEQ Assay, a bias-controlled multiplex PCR. In the original analysis: The number of nucleated cells in each sample was estimated from the amplification of reference gene primers within the assay. To quantify the absolute abundance of each unique TCRbeta CDR3 rearrangement, sequence reads were collapsed and filtered. For each sample, productive Simpson clonality was calculated as the square root of Simpson's diversity index over productive rearrangements. As stored in TCRdb, this immuneACCESS dataset retains in-frame rearrangements with V and J assigned. A fraction of the clones does not appear; measured against another copy, unresolved V genes explain less than half of the discrepancy, and the remainder lacks a known reason. That table supplies the V and J calls and clone size; D and trimming were determined from the DNA. Present in this sample are some 340,000 clones, 90% to 95% of which were seen just once. Of the sample, around 3.9% is held by the ten largest clones.

With respect to this clone: Its antigen is unknown. No base quality values were provided; no much bigger clone lies one nucleotide off.

According to the germline V gene, CDR1 reads SQVTM and CDR2 reads ANQGSEA. The CDR3 has 14 amino acids, counting the end cysteine and phenylalanine. Only the CDR3 portion is preserved as DNA: 42 bases, with reading frame beginning at the first base. Relative to germline, V is missing 2 bases and J is missing 10 bases, with 7 bases of the junction outside any gene match. Enrolling through a virtual design, the prospective study's participants ranged in age from about 18 to 89 years and lived across roughly 24 United States geographic areas. Cohort assignment in the prospective study relied on participant-reported clinical history from a screening survey and a study questionnaire. Exposed participants had been in contact with someone with a PCR-confirmed or clinician-diagnosed COVID-19 case within 2 weeks of study entry. Each participant in the prospective study had whole blood, serum and a nasopharyngeal or oropharyngeal swab collected by mobile phlebotomists. Prospective study participants could optionally give additional blood draws and questionnaires over an approximately two-month period. Prospective study blood samples were shipped either frozen or at room temperature before DNA extraction.

The sample was PBMCs or T cells enriched from blood (not recorded which). Recombination joined TRBV29-1 with TRBJ2-2; TRBD1 agrees with 10 junctional bases. This TCR derives from a young woman who had been exposed to COVID-19. The DNA sequence is TGCAGCGTTGAAACCGGGACAGGGGCTCTGGAGCTGTTTTTT. This yields the protein CSVETGTGALELFF.